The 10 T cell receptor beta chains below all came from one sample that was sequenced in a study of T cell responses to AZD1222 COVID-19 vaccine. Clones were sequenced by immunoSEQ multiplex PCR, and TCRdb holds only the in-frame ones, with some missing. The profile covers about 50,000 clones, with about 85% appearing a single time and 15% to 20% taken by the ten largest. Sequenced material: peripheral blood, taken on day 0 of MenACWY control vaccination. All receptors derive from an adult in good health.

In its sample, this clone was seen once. The CDR3 is CAWSRPGTGVGYTF. In DNA, the CDR3 is TGTGCCTGGAGCCGTCCCGGGACAGGGGTTGGCTACACCTTC. The V and J genes are TRBV30 and TRBJ1-2, with 10 bases that match TRBD1. CDR1 and CDR2 (germline): GTSNPN, SVGIG (reference sequence). The CDR3 is 14 amino acids. V shed 3 bases, J shed 7 bases, and the junction held 8 bases outside the gene matches.

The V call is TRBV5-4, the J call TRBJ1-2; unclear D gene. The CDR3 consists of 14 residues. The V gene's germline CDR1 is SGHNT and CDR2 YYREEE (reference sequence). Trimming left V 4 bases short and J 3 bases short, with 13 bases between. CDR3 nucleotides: TGTGCCAGCAGCATAAGAGGGCAGGACTATGGCTACACCTTC. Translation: CASSIRGQDYGYTF.

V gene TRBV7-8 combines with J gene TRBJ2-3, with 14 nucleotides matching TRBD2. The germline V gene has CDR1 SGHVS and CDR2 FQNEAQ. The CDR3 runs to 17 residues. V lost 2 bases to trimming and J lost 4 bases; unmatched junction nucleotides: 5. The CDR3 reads CASSLRGLAGAADTQYF. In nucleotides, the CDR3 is TGTGCCAGCAGCTTAAGGGGACTAGCGGGAGCGGCAGATACGCAGTATTTT.

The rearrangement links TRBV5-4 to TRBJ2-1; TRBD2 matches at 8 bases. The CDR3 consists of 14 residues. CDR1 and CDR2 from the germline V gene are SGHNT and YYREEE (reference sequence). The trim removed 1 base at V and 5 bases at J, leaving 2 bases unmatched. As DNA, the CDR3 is TGTGCCAGCAGCTTGACGGGAGGGAACAATGAGCAGTTCTTC. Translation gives CASSLTGGNNEQFF.

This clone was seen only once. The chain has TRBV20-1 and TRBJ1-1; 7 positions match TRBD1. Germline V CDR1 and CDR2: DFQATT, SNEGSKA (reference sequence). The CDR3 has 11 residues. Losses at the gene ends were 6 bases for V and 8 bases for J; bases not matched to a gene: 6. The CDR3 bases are TGCAGTGCCCAGGGGGGTACCGAAGCTTTCTTT. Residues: CSAQGGTEAFF.

CDR3 protein: CATSDLGASGRPEQFF. CDR3 sequence (DNA): TGTGCCACCAGTGATTTAGGGGCTAGCGGGAGACCGGAGCAGTTCTTC. This rearrangement joins TRBV24-1 to TRBJ2-1; the match to TRBD2 covers 10 bases. Germline CDR1 KGHDR, CDR2 SFDVKD. The CDR3 length is 16 residues. V lost 1 base to trimming and J lost 10 bases; unmatched junction nucleotides: 9.

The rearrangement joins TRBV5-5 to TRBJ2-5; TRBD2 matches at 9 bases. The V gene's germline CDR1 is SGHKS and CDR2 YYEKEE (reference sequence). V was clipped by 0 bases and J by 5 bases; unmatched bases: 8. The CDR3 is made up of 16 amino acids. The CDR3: CASSLGAASGTETQYF. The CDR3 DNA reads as TGTGCCAGCAGCTTGGGTGCCGCTAGCGGGACTGAGACCCAGTACTTC. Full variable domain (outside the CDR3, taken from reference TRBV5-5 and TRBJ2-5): DAGVTQSPTHLIKTRGQQVTLRCSPISGHKSVSWYQQVLGQGPQFIFQYYEKEERGRGNFPDRFSARQFPNYSSELNVNALLLGDSALYLCASSLGAASGTETQYFGPGTRLLVL.

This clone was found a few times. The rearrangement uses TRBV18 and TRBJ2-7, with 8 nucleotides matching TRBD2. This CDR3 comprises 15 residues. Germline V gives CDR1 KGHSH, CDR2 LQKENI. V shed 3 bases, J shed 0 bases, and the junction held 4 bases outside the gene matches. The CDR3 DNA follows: TGTGCCAGCTCACCGGTTAGCGGGAACTCCTACGAGCAGTACTTC. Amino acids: CASSPVSGNSYEQYF.

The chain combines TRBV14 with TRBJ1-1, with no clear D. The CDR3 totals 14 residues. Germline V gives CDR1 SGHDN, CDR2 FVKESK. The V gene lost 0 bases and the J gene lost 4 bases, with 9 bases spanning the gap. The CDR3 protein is CASSQETSATEAFF. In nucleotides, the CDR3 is TGTGCCAGCAGCCAAGAGACTTCAGCCACTGAAGCTTTCTTT.

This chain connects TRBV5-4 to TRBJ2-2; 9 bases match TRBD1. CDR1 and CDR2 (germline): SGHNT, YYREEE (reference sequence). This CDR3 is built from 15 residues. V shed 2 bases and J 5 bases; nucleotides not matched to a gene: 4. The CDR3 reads CASSLQGARTGELFF. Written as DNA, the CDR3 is TGTGCCAGCAGCTTACAGGGGGCGAGGACCGGGGAGCTGTTTTTT.